A selection of T cell receptor beta chains follows, all from one sample in a study of T cell responses to AZD1222 COVID-19 vaccine. The method was immunoSEQ multiplex PCR; TCRdb's version includes in-frame clones alone and lacks a portion of them. Among roughly 150,000 clones, around 93% were seen once, and the ten largest hold approximately 2.2%. The specimen was peripheral blood, collected on day 0 of AZD1222 vaccination. Receptor source: an adult in good health. Both conserved end residues are part of each CDR3.

TRBJ2-7 14 TRBV11-3 CASSSGGGDYEQYF
TRBJ2-7 12 TRBV3-1/TRBV3-2 CASSPPSDEQYF
TRBJ2-1 13 TRBV6-5 CASTRGVYNEQFF
TRBJ2-1 16 TRBV5-5 CASSPWGDSSYNEQFF
TRBJ1-1 14 TRBV6-6 CASIYGSLNTEAFF
TRBJ1-5 13 TRBV25-1 CASSGEGAQPQHF
TRBJ1-4 15 TRBV19 CASSPGTGEDEKLFF
TRBJ1-6 17 TRBV19 CASSKFGQGVGDSPLHF
TRBJ1-6 15 TRBV4-1 CASSHPRGDPSPLHF
TRBJ1-3 13 TRBV2 CASGKGAGNTIYF
TRBJ2-1 15 TRBV25-1 CASSQAVHSYNEQFF
TRBJ2-7 15 TRBV5-6 CASSLAGLSSYEQYF
TRBJ1-3 13 TRBV30 CAWRRTGYNTIYF
TRBJ1-2 13 TRBV28 CASSPGQTYGYTF
TRBJ2-1 16 TRBV2 CASRPGREINYNEQFF
TRBJ2-7 14 TRBV2 CASQRVAGRPEQYF
TRBJ1-2 14 TRBV28 CASSLQGSGYGYTF
TRBJ2-3 15 TRBV6-5 CASSLRQGHHNTQYF
TRBJ2-2 13 TRBV5-1 CASSVEARGELFF
TRBJ2-1 12 TRBV7-9 CASSHTSNEQFF
TRBJ1-2 14 TRBV19 CASSVQGGFYGYTF
TRBJ1-2 14 TRBV7-9 CASSQGSGPRGYTF
TRBJ1-2 16 TRBV11-2 CASSALARGAGYGYTF
TRBJ2-7 16 TRBV6-5 CASSYMPGRGQVEQYF
TRBJ2-1 19 TRBV9 CASSVNLAGFPSSYNEQFF
TRBJ1-5 17 TRBV19 CASTLGTGGGGNQPQHF
TRBJ1-1 15 TRBV27 CASSLSPGSGTEAFF
TRBJ1-2 16 TRBV18 CASSPYGQGANYGYTF
TRBJ2-7 16 TRBV4-2 CASSQGLLGAIYEQYF
TRBJ2-5 13 TRBV29-1 CSDSGTGRETQYF
TRBJ2-3 14 TRBV7-3 CASSSGLLPDTQYF
TRBJ2-7 15 TRBV6-5 CASSYVRGATYEQYF
TRBJ2-7 14 TRBV27 CASSPGRKSYEQYF
TRBJ1-1 14 TRBV7-9 CASSLAEGGRGAFF
TRBJ1-3 16 TRBV7-6 CASIDSAGGIKNTIYF
TRBJ1-1 14 TRBV3-1/TRBV3-2 CASGKGRGNTEAFF
TRBJ1-3 14 TRBV6-6 CALGKGPVGNTIYF
TRBJ2-5 14 TRBV11-2 CASSLAVRRETQYF
TRBJ2-1 11 TRBV4-2 CASKGGNEQFF
TRBJ2-1 14 TRBV11-1 CASTDTGRGNEQFF
TRBJ2-7 12 TRBV10-1 CASSGSGGEQYF
TRBJ1-3 12 TRBV29-1 CSVRTSGNTIYF
TRBJ1-6 18 TRBV10-2 CASSEPVQGRAYNSPLHF
TRBJ2-5 15 TRBV4-1 CASSQELMAQETQYF
TRBJ2-1 20 TRBV10-3 CAISDFSGKELVGAYNEQFF
TRBJ1-6 16 TRBV19 CASNLGQGALNSPLHF